The clone carrying this TCR beta chain was counted at least ten times. This entry is derived from a study of T cells in Graves' hyperthyroidism and ophthalmopathy. On the study more broadly: Blood from the periphery was taken at initial diagnosis, before any treatment.

J gave up 2 bases and V 7 bases, and 11 bases lay outside the gene matches. This CDR3 comprises 15 residues. Germline V gene lookup returns CDR1 MNHEY and CDR2 SMNVEV (reference sequence). Amplified TCR beta CDR3 regions came from RNA transcripts. Researchers ran a first-round RT-PCR on the TCR CDR3 using the HTBI primer set. TCRdb used MiXCR to reprocess the multiplex PCR reads, holding one entry per CDR3 protein. In the table there are about 360,000 distinct CDR3 sequences, about 13% of which are singletons. Uncontrolled infection, other autoimmune disease, pregnancy or lactation barred patients from enrollment.

Sequencing input: blood. V is TRBV27 and J is TRBJ2-7; 7 positions agree with TRBD1. The clonotype comes from a young woman with Graves' hyperthyroidism. The CDR3 loop reads CASTSTGASTYEQYF. The DNA for the CDR3 is TGTGCCAGCACCTCAACAGGGGCAAGTACCTACGAGCAGTACTTC.